The 12 T cell receptor beta chains in this list originate from one sample, sequenced in a study of cytomegalovirus exposure and HLA in healthy donors. The PCR used 60 Vbeta and 13 Jbeta primers. Profiled with immunoSEQ multiplex PCR; TCRdb holds only in-frame clones, not every one. The data contain about 130,000 clones, around three quarters of them singletons. The sequenced sample consisted of PBMCs. These receptors all come from a man between 25 and 39 years old in good health and CMV-seropositive.

The rearrangement links TRBV10-2 to TRBJ1-1; 8 nucleotides agree with TRBD1. Germline V gene sequence: CDR1 WSHSY, CDR2 SAAADI. The CDR3 loop spans 12 amino acids. The J segment lost 7 bases and the V segment lost 3 bases, leaving 1 base of the junction unmatched. Written as DNA, the CDR3 is TGCGCCAGCAGTGAACAGGGGGGTGAAGCTTTCTTT. Amino acid sequence: CASSEQGGEAFF.

The chain couples TRBV4-1 to TRBJ1-1; D unclear. Looked up from germline, CDR1 is MGHRA and CDR2 is YSYEKL. The V end was cut by 4 bases, the J end by 4 bases, with 7 bases between. CDR3 length: 12 amino acids. The CDR3 coding sequence is TGCGCCAGCAGCCCAGCAGGCACTGAAGCTTTCTTT. This sequence encodes CASSPAGTEAFF.

The table lists this clone with a few counts. V and J are TRBV29-1 and TRBJ1-1; a possible D gene is TRBD1 (5 bases). Germline V gene sequence: CDR1 SQVTM, CDR2 ANQGSEA. V was trimmed by 2 bases and J by 4 bases, leaving 17 bases between them. This CDR3 is built from 15 residues. The CDR3 DNA reads as TGCAGCGTTGAATCGTGGGGCGGTACGGGCACTGAAGCTTTCTTT. Its translation: CSVESWGGTGTEAFF.

The CDR3 protein is CASSSTGQEQYF. The DNA for the CDR3 is TGTGCCAGTAGCAGTACAGGGCAAGAGCAGTACTTC. This chain links TRBV19 with TRBJ2-7; a possible D gene is TRBD1 (6 bases). Germline V gene data show CDR1 as LNHDA and CDR2 as SQIVND (reference sequence). The CDR3 length is 12 residues. The germline V and J ends were trimmed by 6 bases and 7 bases, with 13 bases remaining between them.

This clone was counted only a few times. This chain joins TRBV5-1 and TRBJ1-2; 7 bases agree with TRBD1. The CDR3 totals 14 residues. V shed 2 bases, J shed 8 bases, and the junction held 9 bases outside the gene matches. The germline V gene encodes CDR1 SGHRS and CDR2 YFSETQ. The CDR3 sequence: CASSFVGGSDGYTF. The CDR3 DNA reads as TGCGCCAGCAGCTTTGTAGGGGGCTCTGACGGCTACACCTTC.

The V gene is TRBV4-1, the J gene TRBJ2-7; D uncertain. V was pared by 1 base and J by 5 bases, with 6 bases between. Germline V gene sequence: CDR1 MGHRA, CDR2 YSYEKL. The CDR3 spans 12 residues. This CDR3 reads CASSQGADEQYF. The CDR3 DNA is TGCGCCAGCAGCCAAGGGGCAGACGAGCAGTACTTC.

V is TRBV7-9 and J is TRBJ2-7, with a tentative D call TRBD1 (5 bases). The CDR3 has 13 residues. V shed 4 bases and J shed 0 bases, with 7 bases lying between them. Germline-derived CDR1 and CDR2 are SEHNR and FQNEAQ (reference sequence). The CDR3 reads CASSSDNSYEQYF. In DNA, the CDR3 is TGTGCCAGCAGCTCGGACAACTCCTACGAGCAGTACTTC. Full variable domain (outside the CDR3, taken from reference TRBV7-9 and TRBJ2-7): DTGVSQNPRHKITKRGQNVTFRCDPISEHNRLYWYRQTLGQGPEFLTYFQNEAQLEKSRLLSDRFSAERPKGSFSTLEIQRTEQGDSAMYLCASSSDNSYEQYFGPGTRLTVT.

CDR3 DNA sequence: TGCGCCAGCAGCCAACAGGGTAGATGGGCCGGGGAGCTGTTTTTT. Amino acids: CASSQQGRWAGELFF. The V call is TRBV4-1, the J call TRBJ2-2, with D maybe TRBD1 (5 bases). This CDR3 has 15 amino acids. V dropped 2 bases and J dropped 6 bases, with 13 bases sitting between them. Germline V gives CDR1 MGHRA, CDR2 YSYEKL.

The chain carries TRBV2 and TRBJ2-4; possibly TRBD1 for D (7 bases). Germline loops: CDR1 SNHLY, CDR2 FYNNEI. CDR3 length: 15 amino acids. Trimming left V 5 bases short and J 8 bases short, with 19 bases between. The CDR3 loop is CASSPSGGHRYIQYF. The DNA for the CDR3 is TGTGCCAGCAGTCCGTCAGGGGGGCATAGGTACATTCAGTACTTC.

The chain employs TRBV14 and TRBJ1-1; no firm D call. Germline V gene data show CDR1 as SGHDN and CDR2 as FVKESK. CDR3 length: 14 amino acids. V shed 4 bases and J shed 1 base, with 10 bases lying between them. CDR3 loop: CASSPRVTNTEAFF. The CDR3 bases are TGTGCCAGCAGCCCCCGGGTGACGAACACTGAAGCTTTCTTT.

This rearrangement joins TRBV18 to TRBJ2-5; D is uncertain. V lost 5 bases, J lost 5 bases, and 6 bases lay in between. The length of the CDR3 is 11 residues. Germline CDR1 KGHSH, CDR2 LQKENI. The CDR3 reads CASSKRETQYF. CDR3 coding DNA: TGTGCCAGCTCAAAACGGGAGACCCAGTACTTC.

The J gene is TRBJ2-2, the V gene TRBV7-2, with no clear D. Germline V gene sequence: CDR1 SGHTA, CDR2 FQGNSA. V lost 5 bases and J lost 1, with 14 bases in between. The CDR3 is 16 residues long. The CDR3 sequence is CASSRPFGRNTGELFF. In DNA, the CDR3 is TGTGCCAGCAGCCGCCCTTTTGGGCGGAACACCGGGGAGCTGTTTTTT.